Presented here are 5 T cell receptor beta chains from one specimen sequenced in a study of identical twins. TCRdb reprocessed the 5' RACE reads via MiXCR and lists one record per CDR3 protein. Of some 570,000 distinct CDR3 sequences in the sample, more than 20% were seen once. These data were also reused for a study on yellow fever vaccine responses in identical twins.

Sequencing input: CD4+ T cells sorted from blood. Every receptor here comes from a woman aged 18-29 years in good health.

The chain recombines TRBV28 with TRBJ2-6; D remains unclear. CDR1 is MDHEN and CDR2 is SYDVKM in the germline V gene. V lost 4 bases, J lost 4 bases, and 8 bases lay in between. The CDR3 covers 14 residues. DNA of the CDR3: TGTGCCAGCAGTTCGAGACTGGGGGCCAACGTCCTGACTTTC. This gives the protein CASSSRLGANVLTF.

This rearrangement joins TRBV20-1 to TRBJ2-2; no firm D call. The CDR3 totals 11 residues. Germline CDR1 DFQATT, CDR2 SNEGSKA (reference sequence). The V end lost 6 bases, the J end lost 8 bases, and 10 bases lay between the germline ends. DNA for the CDR3: TGCAGTGCGAGACTGAAAGGGGAGCTGTTTTTT. Protein: CSARLKGELFF.

This chain links TRBV5-1 with TRBJ2-2; weak D call: TRBD2 (5 bases). V was trimmed by 1 base and J by 6 bases, leaving 13 bases between them. CDR3 length: 15 residues. Germline lookup yields CDR1 SGHRS and CDR2 YFSETQ. CDR3 residues: CASSLSSLGAGELFF. In nucleotides, the CDR3 is TGCGCCAGCAGCTTGTCCAGCCTCGGGGCCGGGGAGCTGTTTTTT.

The CDR3 DNA follows: TGTGCCAGCAGTGGGACAGGAAGCTACGAGCAGTACGTC. Protein sequence: CASSGTGSYEQYV. The chain is built from TRBV25-1 and TRBJ2-7; the match to TRBD1 covers 7 bases. There are 13 residues in the CDR3. J lost 3 bases, V lost 4 bases, and 3 bases had no gene match. CDR1 and CDR2 from the germline V gene are MGHDK and SYGVNS.

This clonotype came up once. The V call is TRBV4-1, the J call TRBJ2-5; 7 bases line up with TRBD1. The trim removed 2 bases at V and 4 bases at J, leaving 4 bases unmatched. The length of the CDR3 is 14 residues. Germline V gene lookup returns CDR1 MGHRA and CDR2 YSYEKL. Here the CDR3 DNA reads TGCGCCAGCAGCCAATCGGACAGGCCAGAGACCCAGTACTTC. It encodes CASSQSDRPETQYF.